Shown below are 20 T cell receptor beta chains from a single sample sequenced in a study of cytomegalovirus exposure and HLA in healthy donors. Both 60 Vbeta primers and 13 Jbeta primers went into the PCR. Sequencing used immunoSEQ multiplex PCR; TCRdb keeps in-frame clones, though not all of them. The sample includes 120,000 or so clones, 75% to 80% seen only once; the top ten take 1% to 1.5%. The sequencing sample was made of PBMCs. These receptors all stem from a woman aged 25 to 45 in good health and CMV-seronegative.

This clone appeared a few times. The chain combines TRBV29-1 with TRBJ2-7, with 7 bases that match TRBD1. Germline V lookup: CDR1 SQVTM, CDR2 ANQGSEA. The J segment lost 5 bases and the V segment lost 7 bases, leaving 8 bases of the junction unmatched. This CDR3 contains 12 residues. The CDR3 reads CSATQGWHEQYF. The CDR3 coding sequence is TGCAGCGCTACACAGGGGTGGCACGAGCAGTACTTC.

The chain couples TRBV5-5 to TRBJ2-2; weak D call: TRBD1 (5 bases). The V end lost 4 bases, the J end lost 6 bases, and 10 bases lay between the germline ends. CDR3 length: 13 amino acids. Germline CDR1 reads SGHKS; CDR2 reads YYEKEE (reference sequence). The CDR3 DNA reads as TGTGCCAGCAGCCTCAGGGATCCCGGGGAGCTGTTTTTT. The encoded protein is CASSLRDPGELFF.

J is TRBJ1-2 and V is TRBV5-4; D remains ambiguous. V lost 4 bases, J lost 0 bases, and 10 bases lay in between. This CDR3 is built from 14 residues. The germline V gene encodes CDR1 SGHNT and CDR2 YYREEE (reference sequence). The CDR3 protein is CASSRDNANYGYTF. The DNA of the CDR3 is TGTGCCAGCAGCCGAGACAATGCTAACTATGGCTACACCTTC.

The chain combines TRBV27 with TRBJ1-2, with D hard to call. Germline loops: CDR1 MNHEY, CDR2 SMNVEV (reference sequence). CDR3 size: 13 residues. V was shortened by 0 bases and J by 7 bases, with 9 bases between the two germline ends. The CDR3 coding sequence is TGTGCCAGCAGTTTATCGGCGGTTAGTGGCTACACCTTC. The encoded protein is CASSLSAVSGYTF.

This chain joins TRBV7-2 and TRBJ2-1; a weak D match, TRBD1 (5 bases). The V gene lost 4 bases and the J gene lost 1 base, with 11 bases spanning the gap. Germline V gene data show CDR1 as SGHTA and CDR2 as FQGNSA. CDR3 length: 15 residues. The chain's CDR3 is CASSSQGWSYNEQFF. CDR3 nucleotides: TGTGCCAGCAGCTCTCAGGGATGGTCCTACAATGAGCAGTTCTTC.

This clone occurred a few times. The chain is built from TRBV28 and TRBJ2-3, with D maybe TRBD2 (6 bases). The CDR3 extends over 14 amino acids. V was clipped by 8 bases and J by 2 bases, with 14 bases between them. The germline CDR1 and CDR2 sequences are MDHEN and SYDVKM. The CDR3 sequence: CASLPGLATDTQYF. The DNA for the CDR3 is TGTGCCAGCCTGCCGGGACTTGCCACAGATACGCAGTATTTT.

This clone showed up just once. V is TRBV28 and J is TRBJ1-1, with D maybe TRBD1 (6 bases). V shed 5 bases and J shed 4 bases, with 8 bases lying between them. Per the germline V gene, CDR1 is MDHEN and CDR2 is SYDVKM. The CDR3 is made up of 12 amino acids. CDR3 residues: CASSQGLTEAFF. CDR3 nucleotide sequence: TGTGCCAGCAGTCAGGGGCTCACTGAAGCTTTCTTT.

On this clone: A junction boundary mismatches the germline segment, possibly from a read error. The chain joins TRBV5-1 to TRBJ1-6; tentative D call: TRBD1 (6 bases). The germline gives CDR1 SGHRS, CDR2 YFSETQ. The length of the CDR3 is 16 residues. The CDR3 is CANSLAGQGRNSPLHF. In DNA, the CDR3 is TGCGCCAACAGCTTGGCCGGTCAGGGGCGTAATTCACCCCTCCACTTT.

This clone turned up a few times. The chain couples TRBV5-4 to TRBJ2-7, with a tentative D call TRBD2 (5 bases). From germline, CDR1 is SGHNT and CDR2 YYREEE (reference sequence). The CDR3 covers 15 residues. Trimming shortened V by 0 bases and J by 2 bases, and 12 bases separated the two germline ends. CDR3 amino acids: CASSLVGKGAYEQYF. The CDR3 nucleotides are TGTGCCAGCAGCTTGGTCGGGAAAGGCGCCTACGAGCAGTACTTC.

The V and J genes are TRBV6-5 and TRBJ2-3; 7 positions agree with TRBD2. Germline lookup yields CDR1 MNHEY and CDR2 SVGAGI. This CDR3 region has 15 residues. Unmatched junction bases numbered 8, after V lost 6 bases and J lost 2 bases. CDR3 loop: CASSLAGTTTDTQYF. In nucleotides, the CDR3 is TGTGCCAGCAGCTTAGCGGGCACAACCACAGATACGCAGTATTTT.

CDR3 protein: CASSKGRVSADYEQYF. The CDR3 DNA follows: TGTGCCAGCAGCAAGGGCAGGGTATCTGCTGACTACGAGCAGTACTTC. The rearrangement joins TRBV5-6 to TRBJ2-7; tentative D call: TRBD1 (5 bases). Trimming removed 4 bases from V and 3 bases from J, with 20 bases in between. The germline CDR1 and CDR2 sequences are SGHDT and YYEEEE. The CDR3 length is 16 residues.

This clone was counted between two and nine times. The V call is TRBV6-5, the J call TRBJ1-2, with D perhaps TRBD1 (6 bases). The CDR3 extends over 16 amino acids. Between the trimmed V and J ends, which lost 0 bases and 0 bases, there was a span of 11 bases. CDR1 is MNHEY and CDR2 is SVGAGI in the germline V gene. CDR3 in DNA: TGTGCCAGCAGTTACTCGGGGGGGCCTCCTAACTATGGCTACACCTTC. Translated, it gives CASSYSGGPPNYGYTF.

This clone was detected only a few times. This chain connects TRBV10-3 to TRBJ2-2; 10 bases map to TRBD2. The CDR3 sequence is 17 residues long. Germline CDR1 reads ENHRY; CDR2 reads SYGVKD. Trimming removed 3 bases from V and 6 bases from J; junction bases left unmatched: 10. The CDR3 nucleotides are TGTGCCATCAGTGACCCCGGGCTAGCGGGAGTGGCCGGGGAGCTGTTTTTT. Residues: CAISDPGLAGVAGELFF.

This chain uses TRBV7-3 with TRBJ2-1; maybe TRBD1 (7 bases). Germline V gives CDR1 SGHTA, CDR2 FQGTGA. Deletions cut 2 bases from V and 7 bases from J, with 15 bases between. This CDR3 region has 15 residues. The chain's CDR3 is CASSLAGGTVNEQFF. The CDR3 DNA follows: TGTGCCAGCAGCTTAGCCGGCGGGACAGTTAATGAGCAGTTCTTC.

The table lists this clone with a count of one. The CDR3, as DNA: TGTGCCAGCAGCTACGGACAGGGAAAACCATACGAGCAGTACTTC. Its translation is CASSYGQGKPYEQYF. The V and J genes are TRBV9 and TRBJ2-7; the match to TRBD1 covers 8 bases. Trimming at V came to 4 bases and at J to 4 bases, leaving 10 bases not matched to a gene. Germline loops: CDR1 SGDLS, CDR2 YYNGEE. This CDR3 contains 15 residues. Together with reference TRBV9 and TRBJ2-7, the CDR3 gives the full variable domain: DSGVTQTPKHLITATGQRVTLRCSPRSGDLSVYWYQQSLDQGLQFLIQYYNGEERAKGNILERFSAQQFPDLHSELNLSSLELGDSALYFCASSYGQGKPYEQYFGPGTRLTVT.

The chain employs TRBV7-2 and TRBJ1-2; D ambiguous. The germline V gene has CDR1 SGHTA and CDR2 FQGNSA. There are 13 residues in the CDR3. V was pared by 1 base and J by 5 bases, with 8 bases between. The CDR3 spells CASSLDGRYGYTF. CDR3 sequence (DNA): TGTGCCAGCAGCTTAGACGGGAGGTATGGCTACACCTTC.

CDR3: CASSQGSGGGGYTF. The CDR3 DNA is TGCGCCAGCAGCCAAGGGTCAGGGGGCGGTGGCTACACCTTC. The chain recombines TRBV4-1 with TRBJ1-2; 8 bases align to TRBD1. The length of the CDR3 is 14 residues. The germline V gene has CDR1 MGHRA and CDR2 YSYEKL. V shed 1 base and J 7 bases; nucleotides not matched to a gene: 5.

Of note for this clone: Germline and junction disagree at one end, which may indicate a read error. CDR3: CASSQALTGSHF. CDR3 DNA sequence: TGTGCCAGCAGTCAGGCGTTAACAGGGTCTCACTTC. The gene calls are TRBV28 and TRBJ2-7, with D perhaps matching TRBD1 (6 bases). From germline, CDR1 is MDHEN and CDR2 SYDVKM. The CDR3 covers 12 residues.

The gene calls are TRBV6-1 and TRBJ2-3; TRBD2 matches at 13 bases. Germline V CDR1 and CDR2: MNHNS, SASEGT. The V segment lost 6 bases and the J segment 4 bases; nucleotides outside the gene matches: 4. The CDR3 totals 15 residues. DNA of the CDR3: TGTGCCAGCAGGGGACTAGCGGGGAGCGCAGATACGCAGTATTTT. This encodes CASRGLAGSADTQYF.

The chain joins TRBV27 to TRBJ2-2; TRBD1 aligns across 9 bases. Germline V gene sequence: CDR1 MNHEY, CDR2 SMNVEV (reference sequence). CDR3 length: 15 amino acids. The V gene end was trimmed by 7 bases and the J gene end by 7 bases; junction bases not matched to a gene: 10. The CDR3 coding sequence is TGTGCCAGCAACTACGGGACAGGGCGGAACGGGGAGCTGTTTTTT. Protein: CASNYGTGRNGELFF.